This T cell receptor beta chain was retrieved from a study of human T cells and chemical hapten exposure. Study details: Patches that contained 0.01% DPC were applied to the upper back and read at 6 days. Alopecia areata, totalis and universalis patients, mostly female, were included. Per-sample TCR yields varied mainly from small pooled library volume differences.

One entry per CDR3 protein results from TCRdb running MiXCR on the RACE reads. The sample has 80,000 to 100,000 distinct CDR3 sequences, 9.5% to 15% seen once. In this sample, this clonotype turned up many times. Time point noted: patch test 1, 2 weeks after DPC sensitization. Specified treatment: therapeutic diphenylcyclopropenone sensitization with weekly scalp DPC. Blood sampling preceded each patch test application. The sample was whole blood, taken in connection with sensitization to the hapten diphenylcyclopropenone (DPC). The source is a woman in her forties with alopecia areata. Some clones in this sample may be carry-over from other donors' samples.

The CDR3 bases are TGTGCCAGCAGCTTCCCCGAACAGGGGGCGGGCGAGCAGTACTTC. Its protein is CASSFPEQGAGEQYF. The gene calls are TRBV6-2 or TRBV6-3 and TRBJ2-7, with 9 nucleotides matching TRBD1. This CDR3 spans 15 amino acids. Germline loops: CDR1 MNHEY, CDR2 SVGEGT. Trimming removed 6 bases from V and 6 bases from J; junction bases left unmatched: 12.